This T cell receptor (beta chain) is drawn from a study of T-cell memory formation after mild COVID-19. Via MiXCR, TCRdb re-called the 5' RACE reads, giving one row per CDR3 protein. The sample has more than 150,000 distinct CDR3 sequences, roughly 20% seen once; the top ten hold roughly 3.7%. The CDR3 contains 14 residues. Trimming left V 2 bases short and J 0 bases short, with 6 bases between. CDR1 is MNHEY and CDR2 is SVGAGI in the germline V gene. The chain uses TRBV6-5 and TRBJ2-3; D gene uncertain. The receptor was derived from a man aged 18 to 29 who had mild COVID-19 (a few samples of this study predate the infection). Cell type and time point are not known. Sequenced input: PBMCs or a T cell subset sorted from them (not recorded which). The CDR3 loop is CASSYSYSTDTQYF. The CDR3 DNA follows: TGTGCCAGCAGTTACAGTTATAGCACAGATACGCAGTATTTT.